The rows below give T cell receptor beta chains drawn from one sample of a study of shared clonotypes between healthy human individuals. Sequencing was performed with immunoSEQ multiplex PCR; in TCRdb, only in-frame clones are kept and a portion is missing. This table has roughly 810,000 clones, around 96% appearing once. Sample: naive CD8+ T cells sorted from blood. The source of these receptors is a man aged 30 to 39 in good health. Each CDR3 is given with its conserved first and last residue. D genes are given only for firm matches. Part of the rows lack a size; the others show once, few, many or a class for expanded clones.

CDR3aa: CASSATGVDGYTF
CDR3nt: TGTGCCAGCAGCGCAACAGGGGTGGACGGCTACACCTTC
j_gene: TRBJ1-2
d_gene: TRBD1
abundance: NA
v_gene: TRBV14
len: 13

CDR3aa: CATDRGGNQPQHF
CDR3nt: TGTGCCACAGACAGGGGCGGCAATCAGCCCCAGCATTTT
j_gene: TRBJ1-5
d_gene: TRBD1
abundance: NA
v_gene: TRBV28
len: 13

CDR3aa: CASSTTGGAGQPQHF
CDR3nt: TGTGCCAGCAGCACGACAGGGGGCGCAGGTCAGCCCCAGCATTTT
j_gene: TRBJ1-5
d_gene: TRBD1
abundance: once
v_gene: TRBV11-2
len: 15

CDR3aa: CASSLARGWDRGSGEQYF
CDR3nt: TGTGCCAGCAGCTTAGCCCGGGGTTGGGACAGGGGTTCTGGCGAGCAGTACTTC
j_gene: TRBJ2-7
d_gene: TRBD1
abundance: NA
v_gene: TRBV7-6
len: 18

CDR3aa: CASSSEGPGDEQYF
CDR3nt: TGTGCCAGCAGCTCAGAGGGTCCAGGGGACGAGCAGTACTTC
j_gene: TRBJ2-7
d_gene: NA
abundance: NA
v_gene: TRBV7-3
len: 14

CDR3aa: CASSSTLYEQYF
CDR3nt: TGTGCCAGCAGCTCGACACTCTACGAGCAGTACTTC
j_gene: TRBJ2-7
d_gene: NA
abundance: NA
v_gene: TRBV7-2
len: 12

CDR3aa: CASSFPGESGANVLTF
CDR3nt: TGTGCCAGCAGCTTTCCAGGGGAATCTGGGGCCAACGTCCTGACTTTC
j_gene: TRBJ2-6
d_gene: NA
abundance: NA
v_gene: TRBV7-9
len: 16

CDR3aa: CASSDADSNQPQHF
CDR3nt: TGTGCCAGCAGTGACGCGGACAGTAATCAGCCCCAGCATTTT
j_gene: TRBJ1-5
d_gene: NA
abundance: NA
v_gene: TRBV28
len: 14

CDR3aa: CASSETSYYGYTF
CDR3nt: TGCGCCAGCAGTGAGACCTCCTACTATGGCTACACCTTC
j_gene: TRBJ1-2
d_gene: NA
abundance: NA
v_gene: TRBV10-2
len: 13

CDR3aa: CASSVAVKLTGNTEAFF
CDR3nt: TGTGCCAGCAGCGTAGCTGTCAAGTTGACAGGGAATACTGAAGCTTTCTTT
j_gene: TRBJ1-1
d_gene: TRBD1
abundance: once
v_gene: TRBV9
len: 17

CDR3aa: CASSFPPSASSAPDTQYF
CDR3nt: TGTGCCAGCAGTTTCCCTCCTTCCGCTAGTTCAGCTCCAGATACGCAGTATTTT
j_gene: TRBJ2-3
d_gene: NA
abundance: NA
v_gene: TRBV28
len: 18

CDR3aa: CASSLDNQPQHF
CDR3nt: TGTGCCAGCAGCTTGGACAATCAGCCCCAGCATTTT
j_gene: TRBJ1-5
d_gene: NA
abundance: NA
v_gene: TRBV5-8
len: 12